This T cell receptor beta chain was observed in a study of shared clonotypes between healthy human individuals. Points from the study as a whole: Sorted-subset sequencing was shown by rarefaction to be incomplete despite large depth.

It was at deep level that the assay was run. Some clones are missing from TCRdb's copy, which holds only in-frame ones; the method was immunoSEQ multiplex PCR. The profile shows nearly 750,000 clones, approximately 72% of them singletons. This clone was seen once. As yet, its antigen is unknown. Sequencing was performed on memory CD4+ T cells sorted from blood. Subset reported: CD45RA-negative fraction. This clonotype was sampled from a woman aged 25 to 39 in good health.

CDR3 DNA sequence: TGTGCCAGCAGCTTAGCCCCAGGGGGAGGGGAGACCCAGTACTTC. Its translation: CASSLAPGGGETQYF. V and J are TRBV7-6 and TRBJ2-5; the D gene could be TRBD1 or TRBD2 (7 bases each). The V end was cut by 0 bases, the J end by 5 bases, with 13 bases between. This CDR3 spans 15 amino acids. The germline gives CDR1 SGHVS, CDR2 FNYEAQ.